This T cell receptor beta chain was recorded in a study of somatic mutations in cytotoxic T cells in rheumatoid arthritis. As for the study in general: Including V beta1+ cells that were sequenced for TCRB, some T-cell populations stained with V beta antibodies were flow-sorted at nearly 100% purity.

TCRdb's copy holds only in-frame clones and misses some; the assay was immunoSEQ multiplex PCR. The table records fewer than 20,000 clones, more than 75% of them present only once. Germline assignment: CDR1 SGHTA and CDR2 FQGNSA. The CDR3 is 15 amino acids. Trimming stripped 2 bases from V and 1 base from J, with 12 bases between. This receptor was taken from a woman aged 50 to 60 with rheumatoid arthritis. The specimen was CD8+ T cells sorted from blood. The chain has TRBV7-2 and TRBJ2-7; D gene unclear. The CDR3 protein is CASSLRPTASYEQYF. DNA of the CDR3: TGTGCCAGCAGCTTACGACCGACCGCTTCCTACGAGCAGTACTTC.